The 5 T cell receptor beta chains reported below all come from one sample, sequenced in a study of human versus mouse CDR3 diversity and MHC coevolution. TCRdb's copy holds only in-frame clones and misses some; the assay was immunoSEQ multiplex PCR. The sample yields 80,000 or so clones, approximately 92% seen once. Sequenced material: naive CD4+ T cells from blood. Subset reported: CD45RO-negative CD62L-positive naive CD4 T cells. The receptors were gathered from a person aged 25 to 69 in good health.

The chain uses TRBV7-3 and TRBJ2-3; 12 nucleotides match TRBD2. With 2 bases clipped from V and 5 bases from J, the junction kept 11 bases outside the gene matches. Per germline, CDR1 SGHTA and CDR2 FQGTGA. The CDR3 extends over 18 amino acids. The DNA of the CDR3 is TGTGCCAGCAGCTTATACCTGGCTAGCGGGAGGGTGGGAGATACGCAGTATTTT. Translated: CASSLYLASGRVGDTQYF.

In nucleotides, the CDR3 is TGTGCCAGCAGTTTAACAGGGCGGAACACTGAAGCTTTCTTT. It is translated as CASSLTGRNTEAFF. The chain links TRBV27 to TRBJ1-1; tentative D call: TRBD1 (6 bases). Germline assignment: CDR1 MNHEY and CDR2 SMNVEV (reference sequence). CDR3 length equals 14 residues. V was clipped by 2 bases and J by 1 base, with 8 bases between them.

This chain joins TRBV6-5 and TRBJ2-5; the match to TRBD1 covers 8 bases. The DNA matches TRBJ2-7 better at its end, which makes the J call doubtful. This CDR3 is built from 15 residues. Germline CDR1 and CDR2: MNHEY and SVGAGI. In DNA, the CDR3 is TGTGCCAGCAGTATGGGGTGGACAGGGTACGACGAGCAGTACTTC. Amino acids: CASSMGWTGYDEQYF.

This chain joins TRBV29-1 and TRBJ2-2; the match to TRBD1 covers 7 bases. The germline V gene encodes CDR1 SQVTM and CDR2 ANQGSEA. J gave up 1 base and V 7 bases, and 15 bases lay outside the gene matches. The CDR3 covers 17 residues. The CDR3 loop reads CSARDSQGVVNTGELFF. CDR3 DNA sequence: TGCAGCGCCCGGGACAGTCAGGGCGTCGTGAACACCGGGGAGCTGTTTTTT.

V is TRBV5-5 and J is TRBJ2-2, with 12 bases that match TRBD1. The CDR3 has 18 residues. Germline values: CDR1 SGHKS, CDR2 YYEKEE (reference sequence). The V gene end was trimmed by 2 bases and the J gene end by 5 bases; junction bases not matched to a gene: 10. The DNA of the CDR3 is TGTGCCAGCAGCTTTGGGACAGGGGGCATCAGTCGGACCGGGGAGCTGTTTTTT. Residues: CASSFGTGGISRTGELFF.